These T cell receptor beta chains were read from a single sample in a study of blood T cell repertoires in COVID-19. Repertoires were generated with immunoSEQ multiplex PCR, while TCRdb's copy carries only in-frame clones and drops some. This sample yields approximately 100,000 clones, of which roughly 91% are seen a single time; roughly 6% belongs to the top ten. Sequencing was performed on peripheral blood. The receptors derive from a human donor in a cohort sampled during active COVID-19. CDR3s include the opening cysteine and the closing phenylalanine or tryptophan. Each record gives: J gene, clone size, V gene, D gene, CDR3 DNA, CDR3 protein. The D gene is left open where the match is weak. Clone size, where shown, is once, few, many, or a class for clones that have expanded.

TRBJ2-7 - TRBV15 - TGTGCCACCAGCAGACCTCCAGCAGGGTCCTACGAGCAGTACTTC CATSRPPAGSYEQYF
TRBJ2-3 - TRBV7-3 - TGTGCCAGCAGCTTCGGGGGTCCTAGCACAGATACGCAGTATTTT CASSFGGPSTDTQYF
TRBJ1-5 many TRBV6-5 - TGTGCCAGCAGTTACAGGGAGGGTCAGCCCCAGCATTTT CASSYREGQPQHF
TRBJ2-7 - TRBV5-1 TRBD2 TGCGCCAGCAGCTTGAGCGGGGGACTCTACGAGCAGTACTTC CASSLSGGLYEQYF
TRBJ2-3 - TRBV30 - TGTGCCTCAGCGGGCCTCTCCACAGATACGCAGTATTTT CASAGLSTDTQYF
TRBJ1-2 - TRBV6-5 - TGTGCCAGCAGTTACTCGAACGGGGGGCGCGGTGGCTACACCTTC CASSYSNGGRGGYTF
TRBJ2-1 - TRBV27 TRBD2 TGTGCCAGCAGTCTACTTGAGCGGGAGGGCCGGGGTAATGAGCAGTTCTTC CASSLLEREGRGNEQFF
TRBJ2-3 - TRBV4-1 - TGCGCCAGCAGCCAAGATCCTCCGGTCGGCCGACAGTGGGTAGATACGCAGTATTTT CASSQDPPVGRQWVDTQYF
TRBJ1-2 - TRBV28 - TGTGCCAGCAGTTTGTGGACAAAGGACTATGGCTACACCTTC CASSLWTKDYGYTF
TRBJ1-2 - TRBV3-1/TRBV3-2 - TGTGCCAGCAGCCAGCCTGGAAGAGAGGGCTATGGCTACACCTTC CASSQPGREGYGYTF
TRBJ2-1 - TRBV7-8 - TGTGCCACCCGCATGAACCGAGGGAGGAGGGATGAGCAGTTCTTC CATRMNRGRRDEQFF
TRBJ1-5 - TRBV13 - TGTGCCAGCAGCCTGGGGACAAATCAGCCCCAGCATTTT CASSLGTNQPQHF
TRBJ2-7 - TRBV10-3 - TGTGCCATCAGTGAGGCTAGTCTCCTCACCGAGCAGTACTTC CAISEASLLTEQYF
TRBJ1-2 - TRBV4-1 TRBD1 TGCGCCAGCAGCCTAGCGACAGGGAGTTACAACTATGGCTACACCTTC CASSLATGSYNYGYTF
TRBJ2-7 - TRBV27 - TGTGCCAGCAGTTCCTGGACAGCCTACGAGCAGTACTTC CASSSWTAYEQYF
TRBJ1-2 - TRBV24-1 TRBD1 TGTGCCACCAGTAGACCGGGACAGAACTATGGCTACACCTTC CATSRPGQNYGYTF
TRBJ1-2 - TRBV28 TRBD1 TGTGCCAGCAGTTTGGGGACAGGGCGAGGCTACACCTTC CASSLGTGRGYTF
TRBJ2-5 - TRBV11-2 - TGTGCCAGCAGCTTGACAGCCGGAGAGACCCAGTACTTC CASSLTAGETQYF
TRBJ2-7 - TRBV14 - TGTGCCAGCAGCCAATGGGGAGACCCCTACGAGCAGTACTTC CASSQWGDPYEQYF
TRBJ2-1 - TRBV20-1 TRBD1 TGCAGTGCTGGACAGGGGCGTGAGCAGTTCTTC CSAGQGREQFF
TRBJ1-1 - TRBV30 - TGTGCCTGGAGTGTACGGGGGACGGTGAACACTGAAGCTTTCTTT CAWSVRGTVNTEAFF
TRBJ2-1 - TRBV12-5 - TGTGCTAGTGGTTTGGGAGGGAATAATGAGCAGTTCTTC CASGLGGNNEQFF
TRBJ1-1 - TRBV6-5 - TGTGCCAGCAGTAGGGGTGGGGGGGCTCGCACTGAAGCTTTCTTT CASSRGGGARTEAFF
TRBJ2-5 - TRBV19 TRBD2 TGTGCCAGTAGTATGGGGACTAGCGGGAGTAAGACCCAGTACTTC CASSMGTSGSKTQYF
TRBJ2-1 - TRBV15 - TGTGCCACCAGCAGAGAAGGAGGTCCCTACAATGAGCAGTTCTTC CATSREGGPYNEQFF
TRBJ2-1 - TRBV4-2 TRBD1 TGTGCCAGCAGCCCTAGAAGGGACAGGGAGAACAATGAGCAGTTCTTC CASSPRRDRENNEQFF
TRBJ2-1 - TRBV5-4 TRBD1 TGTGCCAGCAGCTTGGGGACAGGGAAGTATGGGCAGTTCTTC CASSLGTGKYGQFF
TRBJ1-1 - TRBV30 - TGTGCCGGTGGGACTTTTAACACTGAAGCTTTCTTT CAGGTFNTEAFF
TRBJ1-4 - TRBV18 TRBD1 TGTGCCAGCTCACCCGGGACAGGGGACGAAAAACTGTTTTTT CASSPGTGDEKLFF
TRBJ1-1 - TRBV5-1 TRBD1 TGCGCCAGCAGCTTCAGGGGGCCGAACACTGAAGCTTTCTTT CASSFRGPNTEAFF
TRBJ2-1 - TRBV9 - TGTGCCAGCAGCCAGGGAAATGAGCAGTTCTTC CASSQGNEQFF
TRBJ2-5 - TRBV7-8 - TGTGCCAGCAGCTTTCCGGGGGTAGAGACCCAGTACTTC CASSFPGVETQYF
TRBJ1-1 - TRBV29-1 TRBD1 TGCAGCGTATCAGATTACAGGGGCCAGGACACTGAAGCTTTCTTT CSVSDYRGQDTEAFF
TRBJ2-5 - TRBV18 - TGTGCCAGCTCACCACCGCTAGTGGGGCGTGAGACCCAGTACTTC CASSPPLVGRETQYF
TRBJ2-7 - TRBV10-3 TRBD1 TGTGCCATCAGTGATAACTTTGCAACAGGGGGACGCTACGAGCAGTACTTC CAISDNFATGGRYEQYF
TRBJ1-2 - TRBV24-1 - TGTGCCACCAGTGATTTGCAATGGGGCGGCTACACCTTC CATSDLQWGGYTF
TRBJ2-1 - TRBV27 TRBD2 TGTGCCAGTTCGCGACTAGCAACAAGTGGGGGTGAGCAGTTCTTC CASSRLATSGGEQFF
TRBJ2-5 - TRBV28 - TGTGCCAGCAGGCCGGTGGGGACTCTACAAGAGACCCAGTACTTC CASRPVGTLQETQYF
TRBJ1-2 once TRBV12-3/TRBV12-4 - TGTGCCAGCAGTTTTCTGGAGAGGGCCGGCTACACCTTC CASSFLERAGYTF
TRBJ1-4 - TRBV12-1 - TGTGCCAGCACCCACTGGACAGAAAATGAAAAACTGTTTTTT CASTHWTENEKLFF
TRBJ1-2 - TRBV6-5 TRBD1 TGTGCCAGCAATCGGCAGGGGGGAAGGGGCTACACCTTC CASNRQGGRGYTF
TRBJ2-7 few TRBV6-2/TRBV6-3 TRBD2 TGTGCCAGCAGCACTAGCGGGAGGGCCCGCTACGAGCAGTACTTC CASSTSGRARYEQYF
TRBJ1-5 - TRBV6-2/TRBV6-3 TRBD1 TGTGCCAGCAGTTACGCTCGCGGGACAGGGTCTCAGCCCCAGCATTTT CASSYARGTGSQPQHF
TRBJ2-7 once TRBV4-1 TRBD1 TGCGCCAGCAGCCTAAGAACGAGACAGGGGGCGGGTGGTGACGAGCAGTACTTC CASSLRTRQGAGGDEQYF
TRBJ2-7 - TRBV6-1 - TGTGCCAGCAGTGAGACTAGTGTAGACTACGAGCAGTACTTC CASSETSVDYEQYF
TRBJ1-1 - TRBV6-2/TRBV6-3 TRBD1 TGTGCCAGCAGCAGGGACAGGCACTTAGAAGCTTTCTTT CASSRDRHLEAFF
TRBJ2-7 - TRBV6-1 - TGTGCCAGCAGTGCTAGGAGAGGAGGACAGAGCTCCTACGAGCAGTACTTC CASSARRGGQSSYEQYF
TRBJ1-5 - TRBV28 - TGTGCCAGCAGGAGGGAACAGGGTCATCAGCCCCAGCATTTT CASRREQGHQPQHF
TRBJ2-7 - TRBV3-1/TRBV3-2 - TGTGCCAGCAGCCAACACAGGTCGCTTTCCTACGAGCAGTACTTC CASSQHRSLSYEQYF
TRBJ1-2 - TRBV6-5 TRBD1 TGTGCCAGCAGTTATATAGGGGGCGGGTATGGCTACACCTTC CASSYIGGGYGYTF
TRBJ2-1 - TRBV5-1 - TGCGCCAGCAGCTTGGACGGGGAGTCCTACAATGAGCAGTTCTTC CASSLDGESYNEQFF
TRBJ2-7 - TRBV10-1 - TGCGCCAGCACGCGCGAGCAGTACTTC CASTREQYF
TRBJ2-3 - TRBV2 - TGTGCCAGCAGTGAAGCCCGGGACAATATTTTTAGGACGCAGTATTTT CASSEARDNIFRTQYF
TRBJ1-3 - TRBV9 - TGTGCCAGCAGCGTTGGTGTGCGGGGAACCTCTGGAAACACCATATATTTT CASSVGVRGTSGNTIYF